A single sample is the source of the 22 T cell receptor beta chains below, sequenced in a study of CD8 T cells in seronegative destructive rheumatoid arthritis. Profiling relied on immunoSEQ multiplex PCR, and the TCRdb table lists in-frame clones only, not all of them. The sample lists 10,000 to 15,000 clones; around 83% were seen once. What was sequenced was CD8+ T cells from blood. The receptor set was obtained from a woman in her thirties or forties with seronegative destructive rheumatoid arthritis.

The J gene is TRBJ2-5, the V gene TRBV6-5; 12 bases fit TRBD2. The V and J ends lost 7 bases and 5 bases, in that order; junction bases with no gene match: 8. Looked up from germline, CDR1 is MNHEY and CDR2 is SVGAGI. The CDR3 totals 15 residues. Written as DNA, the CDR3 is TGTGCCAGCACCTACGCCGGGACTAGCGGGGAGACCCAGTACTTC. It encodes CASTYAGTSGETQYF.

V is TRBV28 and J is TRBJ2-3; D is possibly TRBD1 (7 bases). Germline loops: CDR1 MDHEN, CDR2 SYDVKM. The CDR3 runs 17 residues. Trimming cost V 3 bases and J 1 base, with 17 bases left between them. The CDR3 nucleotides read TGTGCCAGCAGTTTTCCTCCAGGGGGGTATGGCACAGATACGCAGTATTTT. This translates into CASSFPPGGYGTDTQYF.

V is TRBV7-9 and J is TRBJ2-3; 7 bases are shared with TRBD1. In germline, CDR1 is SEHNR, CDR2 FQNEAQ (reference sequence). The CDR3 is made up of 16 amino acids. Trimming removed 5 bases from V and 2 bases from J; junction bases left unmatched: 10. CDR3 sequence reads: CASSRQGLNATDTQYF. The CDR3 DNA sequence: TGTGCCAGCAGCCGACAGGGCTTGAATGCCACAGATACGCAGTATTTT. Filled out from reference TRBV7-9 and TRBJ2-3, the complete variable domain reads DTGVSQNPRHKITKRGQNVTFRCDPISEHNRLYWYRQTLGQGPEFLTYFQNEAQLEKSRLLSDRFSAERPKGSFSTLEIQRTEQGDSAMYLCASSRQGLNATDTQYFGPGTRLTVL.

The chain has TRBV7-8 and TRBJ1-1; possible D gene TRBD1, 6 bases. CDR1 and CDR2 from the germline V gene are SGHVS and FQNEAQ. The CDR3 runs to 16 residues. Trimming stripped 4 bases from V and 5 bases from J, with 20 bases between. CDR3 in DNA: TGTGCCAGCAGCTACTCGACGACAGGCCTTGGGACTGAAGCTTTCTTT. Translating gives CASSYSTTGLGTEAFF.

The chain joins TRBV2 to TRBJ2-7; TRBD1 agrees at 7 bases. Germline CDR1 is SNHLY and CDR2 is FYNNEI. The trim removed 8 bases at V and 3 bases at J, leaving 10 bases unmatched. CDR3 length: 14 residues. CDR3 in amino acids: CASGEGQSNYEQYV. In nucleotides, the CDR3 is TGTGCCAGCGGCGAGGGACAGTCAAACTACGAGCAGTACGTC.

The gene calls are TRBV29-1 and TRBJ2-1; 7 bases agree with TRBD1. The CDR3 is made up of 15 amino acids. Germline V gene data show CDR1 as SQVTM and CDR2 as ANQGSEA. V shed 3 bases and J 0 bases; nucleotides not matched to a gene: 5. Here the CDR3 reads CSVEGTESSYNEQFF. The CDR3 DNA reads TGCAGCGTTGAGGGGACAGAAAGCTCCTACAATGAGCAGTTCTTC.

The chain uses TRBV28 and TRBJ2-7, with D possibly matching TRBD1 (5 bases). Germline values: CDR1 MDHEN, CDR2 SYDVKM. The CDR3 loop spans 14 amino acids. V was pared by 4 bases and J by 2 bases, with 12 bases between. DNA for the CDR3: TGTGCCAGCAGTTCCCCAGGGCTCGCCTACGAGCAGTACGTC. It encodes CASSSPGLAYEQYV.

V usage is TRBV5-4 and J usage is TRBJ2-1; 7 bases are a match to TRBD2. Germline V gene data show CDR1 as SGHNT and CDR2 as YYREEE (reference sequence). There are 15 residues in the CDR3. The trim removed 4 bases at V and 0 bases at J, leaving 4 bases unmatched. The CDR3, as DNA: TGTGCCAGCAGCCCTCGGACTAGCTCCTACAATGAGCAGTTCTTC. It encodes CASSPRTSSYNEQFF. Filled out from reference TRBV5-4 and TRBJ2-1, the complete variable domain reads ETGVTQSPTHLIKTRGQQVTLRCSSQSGHNTVSWYQQALGQGPQFIFQYYREEENGRGNFPPRFSGLQFPNYSSELNVNALELDDSALYLCASSPRTSSYNEQFFGPGTRLTVL.

The genes are TRBV27 and TRBJ1-3; no firm D call. V lost 6 bases and J 4 bases, leaving 13 bases between the germline ends. Per germline, CDR1 MNHEY and CDR2 SMNVEV (reference sequence). The CDR3 covers 14 residues. CDR3 in amino acids: CASRSGVAGNTIYF. The CDR3 region has the DNA TGTGCCAGCAGGTCCGGGGTGGCGGGAAACACCATATATTTT.

This sequence joins TRBV7-9 and TRBJ2-3; 11 nucleotides align to TRBD2. This CDR3 is 17 amino acids long. Germline V gene sequence: CDR1 SEHNR, CDR2 FQNEAQ (reference sequence). The junction had 12 bases not matched to a gene; V was cut back by 5 bases and J by 5 bases. Here the CDR3 DNA reads TGTGCCAGCAGCGTCCCTAGCGGGGGGCTCCCCCAAGATACGCAGTATTTT. It is translated as CASSVPSGGLPQDTQYF. Drawing the rest from reference TRBV7-9 and TRBJ2-3, the complete variable domain is DTGVSQNPRHKITKRGQNVTFRCDPISEHNRLYWYRQTLGQGPEFLTYFQNEAQLEKSRLLSDRFSAERPKGSFSTLEIQRTEQGDSAMYLCASSVPSGGLPQDTQYFGPGTRLTVL.

The chain recombines TRBV7-6 with TRBJ2-3, with a weak D call TRBD1 (5 bases). Germline V CDR1 and CDR2: SGHVS, FNYEAQ. The CDR3 runs to 14 residues. V was trimmed by 2 bases and J by 5 bases, leaving 11 bases between them. The CDR3 here is CASSLTAGRDTQYF. The CDR3 DNA is TGTGCCAGCAGCTTAACGGCAGGGCGAGATACGCAGTATTTT.

The chain employs TRBV28 and TRBJ2-2, with TRBD1 matching over 7 bases. J was trimmed by 0 bases and V by 10 bases; bases with no gene match: 11. CDR3 length: 16 amino acids. CDR1 and CDR2 from the germline V gene are MDHEN and SYDVKM. In DNA, the CDR3 is TGTGCCACCAACACCGACAGGGACGCGAACACCGGGGAGCTGTTTTTT. It is translated as CATNTDRDANTGELFF.

The rearrangement joins TRBV9 to TRBJ1-2; D remains ambiguous. The CDR3 has 16 amino acids. CDR1 SGDLS and CDR2 YYNGEE come from the germline V gene. V was shortened by 0 bases and J by 3 bases, with 15 bases between the two germline ends. In nucleotides, the CDR3 is TGTGCCAGCAGCGTAGCTACCCCAGGCCCGCACTATGGCTACACCTTC. This encodes CASSVATPGPHYGYTF.

V and J are TRBV9 and TRBJ2-6; D is unclear. CDR3 length: 15 amino acids. Germline V gene data show CDR1 as SGDLS and CDR2 as YYNGEE. With 4 bases removed from V and 1 base from J, the gap between germline ends came to 9 bases. This CDR3 reads CASSPYSSGANVLTF. CDR3 sequence (DNA): TGTGCCAGCAGCCCATACAGTTCTGGGGCCAACGTCCTGACTTTC.

This clone was seen just once. The V gene is TRBV11-3, the J gene TRBJ2-1; the match to TRBD2 covers 8 bases. Germline loops: CDR1 SGHNT, CDR2 YENEEA. This CDR3 comprises 13 residues. With 4 bases clipped from V and 10 bases from J, the junction kept 6 bases outside the gene matches. The chain's CDR3 is CASSSGGDLEQFF. In DNA, the CDR3 is TGTGCCAGCAGCTCGGGGGGGGACTTGGAGCAGTTCTTC.

V and J are TRBV6-5 and TRBJ1-5, with 7 bases that match TRBD1. The CDR3 spans 13 residues. J lost 3 bases, V lost 8 bases, and 4 bases had no gene match. Germline CDR1 is MNHEY and CDR2 is SVGAGI. The chain's CDR3 is CASGQVLNQPQHF. CDR3 in DNA: TGTGCCAGCGGACAGGTCCTCAATCAGCCCCAGCATTTT.

The sample holds one count of this clone. The chain uses TRBV5-1 and TRBJ1-2; a weak D match, TRBD1 (6 bases). Trimming pared 7 bases from V and 2 bases from J, leaving 21 bases between. CDR1 is SGHRS and CDR2 is YFSETQ in the germline V gene. This CDR3 is 16 amino acids long. The CDR3 spells CASGYYLVQGNYGYTF. The DNA for the CDR3 is TGCGCCAGCGGCTATTATCTGGTTCAGGGGAACTATGGCTACACCTTC.

The V and J genes are TRBV28 and TRBJ1-1, with D possibly TRBD1 on 5 matching bases. The CDR3 has 12 residues. Germline V gives CDR1 MDHEN, CDR2 SYDVKM. Deletions cut 6 bases from V and 10 bases from J, with 15 bases between. The CDR3 DNA reads as TGTGCCAGCAGGGAATTGGGCGGGGGAGCTTTCTTT. This gives the protein CASRELGGGAFF.

This clone came up a few times. The chain combines TRBV4-1 with TRBJ2-1; 9 nucleotides agree with TRBD2. The J segment lost 5 bases and the V segment lost 3 bases, leaving 11 bases of the junction unmatched. The CDR3 is 17 residues long. Per germline, CDR1 MGHRA and CDR2 YSYEKL. The DNA of the CDR3 is TGCGCCAGCAGCCAGATAGCGGGGGCCCTGCCCCACAATGAGCAGTTCTTC. It specifies CASSQIAGALPHNEQFF.

The J gene is TRBJ2-7, the V gene TRBV28; 8 bases align to TRBD1. Germline assignment: CDR1 MDHEN and CDR2 SYDVKM. V trimming: 4 bases; J trimming: 3 bases; junction bases outside the gene matches: 11. The length of the CDR3 is 16 residues. CDR3 residues: CASSSAHDRGFYEQYF. CDR3 DNA sequence: TGTGCCAGCAGTTCGGCTCATGACAGGGGCTTCTACGAGCAGTACTTC.

The chain has TRBV11-2 and TRBJ2-1, with D hard to call. The CDR3 is 14 amino acids. Germline-derived CDR1 and CDR2 are SGHAT and FQNNGV. Trimming shortened V by 1 base and J by 4 bases, and 8 bases separated the two germline ends. As DNA, the CDR3 is TGTGCCAGCAGCTTAGTATTCGGGTACAATGAGCAGTTCTTC. Its translation: CASSLVFGYNEQFF.

The genes are TRBV19 and TRBJ1-1, with TRBD1 matching over 8 bases. J was trimmed by 4 bases and V by 4 bases; bases with no gene match: 8. The length of the CDR3 is 15 residues. In germline, CDR1 is LNHDA, CDR2 SQIVND (reference sequence). CDR3 amino acids: CASSTLTRGLTEAFF. The CDR3 DNA reads TGTGCCAGTAGTACGCTCACCAGGGGGCTCACTGAAGCTTTCTTT.